This T cell receptor beta chain is from a study of control samples from healthy donors and cancer patients. The ends were cut back, 0 bases at V and 6 bases at J, with 5 bases in the middle. CDR1 SGHVS and CDR2 FQNEAQ come from the germline V gene. CDR3 length equals 12 residues. The repertoire was sequenced with immunoSEQ multiplex PCR; TCRdb's copy has only in-frame clones and lacks some. The sample yields 130,000 to 150,000 clones, around 90% seen once. This sequence originates from a man aged 25 to 45 in good health. V and J are TRBV7-8 and TRBJ2-5; D not certain. Sequencing was carried out using blood. CDR3 DNA: TGTGCCAGCAGCTTAGCGCGGAAGACCCAGTACTTC. Translation gives CASSLARKTQYF.